This T cell receptor (beta chain) was captured by sequencing in a study of cytomegalovirus exposure and HLA in healthy donors. Study at large: Sequencing of roughly 180 million T cells in an earlier analysis found approximately 120 million unique TCR beta sequences. Genotyping showed around 80% of roughly 400 donors falling in the Caucasian-associated ancestry cluster. Overall study findings and caveats: Cytomegalovirus association was listed for 164 TCR beta chains.

After removal of 2 bases from V and 3 bases from J, the junction contained 10 bases not matched to a gene. The CDR3 length is 18 residues. Germline CDR1 and CDR2: SGHDN and FVKESK. The sample holds one count of this clone. Its antigen is not known. Primers for the PCR totalled 60 Vbeta and 13 Jbeta. TCRdb's table, derived via immunoSEQ multiplex PCR, lists solely in-frame clones and lacks some. The sample contains tens of thousands of clones, roughly three quarters of which appear only once. Sequenced: PBMCs. This sequence joins TRBV14 and TRBJ1-2; 12 bases are a match to TRBD1. This receptor was taken from a woman aged 25 to 39 in good health and CMV-seronegative. CDR3 sequence: CASSQPGDRGRLDYGYTF. The CDR3 DNA is TGTGCCAGCAGCCAACCCGGGGACAGGGGGCGACTGGACTATGGCTACACCTTC.